Sequencing of this T cell receptor (beta chain) was carried out in a study of T cell changes during pregnancy in multiple sclerosis. Assay used: immunoSEQ multiplex PCR; TCRdb lists only in-frame clones, some missing. Here the sample spans tens of thousands of clones, 92% being singletons. This sample comprised CD8+ T cells from peripheral blood mononuclear cells, obtained in the third trimester of pregnancy. The TCR comes from a female donor in good health, enrolled as a control in a pregnancy study.

The CDR3 sequence: CASSETDRVYEQYF. CDR3 bases: TGTGCCAGCAGCGAGACGGACAGGGTGTACGAGCAGTACTTC. J is TRBJ2-7 and V is TRBV11-2; 8 bases line up with TRBD1. V was clipped by 5 bases and J by 4 bases; unmatched bases: 7. The CDR3 runs 14 residues. The germline gives CDR1 SGHAT, CDR2 FQNNGV.